A single sample is the source of the 24 T cell receptor beta chains below, sequenced in a study of shared clonotypes between healthy human individuals. Only in-frame clones appear in the TCRdb table, and some are missing; sequencing was by immunoSEQ multiplex PCR. The sample records 2 million to 2.5 million clones, more than 85% being singletons. Sample: naive CD4+ T cells from PBMCs. Subset here: CD45RA+ positively selected. These receptors were obtained from a man between 18 and 35 years old in good health. Some clones in this sample may be carry-over from other donors' samples.

V usage is TRBV27 and J usage is TRBJ2-1, with 8 bases that match TRBD1. The length of the CDR3 is 16 residues. Looked up from germline, CDR1 is MNHEY and CDR2 is SMNVEV (reference sequence). V trimming: 2 bases; J trimming: 8 bases; junction bases outside the gene matches: 11. In nucleotides, the CDR3 is TGTGCCAGCAGTTTAAGGCCGCAGGGGGCTAGGGATGAGCAGTTCTTC. Encoded protein: CASSLRPQGARDEQFF.

V gene TRBV28 combines with J gene TRBJ2-1; TRBD1 matches 9 bases. After removal of 7 bases from V and 7 bases from J, the junction contained 17 bases not matched to a gene. This CDR3 contains 17 residues. Germline assignment: CDR1 MDHEN and CDR2 SYDVKM. The CDR3 loop is CASTFIGPGQGDNEQFF. The CDR3 nucleotides read TGTGCCAGCACGTTTATCGGACCGGGACAGGGTGATAATGAGCAGTTCTTC.

The gene calls are TRBV13 and TRBJ1-2; maybe TRBD1 (6 bases). The CDR3 has 13 residues. The V gene lost 5 bases and the J gene lost 8 bases, with 15 bases spanning the gap. Germline V lookup: CDR1 PRHDT, CDR2 FYEKMQ (reference sequence). The CDR3 loop is CASSPQGSGGYTF. The CDR3 nucleotides read TGTGCCAGCAGCCCCCAGGGGTCTGGGGGCTACACCTTC.

The chain is built from TRBV7-2 and TRBJ2-1; possibly TRBD1 for D (6 bases). Trimming cost V 5 bases and J 2 bases, with 13 bases left between them. Germline CDR1 SGHTA, CDR2 FQGNSA. The CDR3 spans 15 residues. The CDR3 spells CASSPARTAYNEQFF. Written as DNA, the CDR3 is TGTGCCAGCAGCCCGGCTCGGACAGCCTACAATGAGCAGTTCTTC.

The CDR3 loop reads CASSLADSNQPQHF. The DNA of the CDR3 is TGTGCCAGCTCACTCGCAGATAGCAATCAGCCCCAGCATTTT. The chain joins TRBV18 to TRBJ1-5; D gene uncertain. V gave up 4 bases and J gave up 0 bases, with 7 bases separating them. The CDR3 spans 14 residues. Germline V gene data show CDR1 as KGHSH and CDR2 as LQKENI.

The rearrangement joins TRBV29-1 to TRBJ1-1; 9 positions match TRBD1. The CDR3 runs 13 residues. Germline CDR1 and CDR2: SQVTM and ANQGSEA. The V and J ends lost 5 bases and 3 bases, in that order; junction bases with no gene match: 4. The CDR3: CSVTQGADTEAFF. The CDR3 bases are TGCAGCGTTACACAGGGGGCCGACACTGAAGCTTTCTTT. The full variable domain, its missing parts supplied by reference TRBV29-1 and TRBJ1-1, is SAVISQKPSRDICQRGTSLTIQCQVDSQVTMMFWYRQQPGQSLTLIATANQGSEATYESGFVIDKFPISRPNLTFSTLTVSNMSPEDSSIYLCSVTQGADTEAFFGQGTRLTVV.

The rearrangement links TRBV28 to TRBJ1-3; D unclear. V was shortened by 5 bases and J by 4 bases, with 18 bases between the two germline ends. CDR1 and CDR2 (germline): MDHEN, SYDVKM. This CDR3 has 16 residues. The CDR3 spells CASSAPGPQRGNTIYF. CDR3 bases: TGTGCCAGCAGTGCCCCCGGACCCCAAAGGGGAAACACCATATATTTT.

The chain recombines TRBV28 with TRBJ2-5; weak D call: TRBD2 (5 bases). V dropped 6 bases and J dropped 5 bases, with 13 bases sitting between them. Germline values: CDR1 MDHEN, CDR2 SYDVKM. The CDR3 has 13 residues. Here the CDR3 reads CASRLGGRETQYF. Here the CDR3 DNA reads TGTGCCAGCAGACTAGGCGGCAGGGAGACCCAGTACTTC.

The J gene is TRBJ2-5, the V gene TRBV14, with unresolved D. The CDR3 is 14 amino acids. CDR1 is SGHDN, CDR2 FVKESK, per germline. V was pared by 1 base and J by 5 bases, with 11 bases between. CDR3 residues: CASSQVGEPETQYF. The CDR3 nucleotides read TGTGCCAGCAGCCAAGTTGGGGAACCGGAGACCCAGTACTTC.

This chain links TRBV4-1 with TRBJ2-1, with 13 bases fitting TRBD2. The V segment lost 6 bases and the J segment 4 bases; nucleotides outside the gene matches: 6. CDR1 MGHRA and CDR2 YSYEKL come from the germline V gene. The CDR3 has 16 amino acids. The CDR3 DNA is TGCGCCAGCAGAGTCGGGACTAGCGGGAATTACAATGAGCAGTTCTTC. Translation gives CASRVGTSGNYNEQFF.

CDR3 DNA: TGTGCCAGCAGAGATACCCCTTCCTACGAGCAGTACTTC. Its translation: CASRDTPSYEQYF. The chain uses TRBV2 and TRBJ2-7, with D unresolved. There are 13 residues in the CDR3. V was pared by 6 bases and J by 1 base, with 10 bases between. Germline V gene data show CDR1 as SNHLY and CDR2 as FYNNEI.

V is TRBV27 and J is TRBJ1-1, with TRBD1 as a possible D gene (6 bases). The germline V and J ends were trimmed by 8 bases and 4 bases, with 17 bases remaining between them. Germline CDR1 reads MNHEY; CDR2 reads SMNVEV (reference sequence). The CDR3 runs 14 residues. For the CDR3, the DNA is TGTGCCAGCCGTGGGGGGCAAGTGGTCACTGAAGCTTTCTTT. Residues: CASRGGQVVTEAFF.

This clone was counted a single time. The V and J genes are TRBV29-1 and TRBJ2-5, with D possibly TRBD1 on 6 matching bases. CDR1 is SQVTM, CDR2 ANQGSEA, per germline. The CDR3 contains 14 residues. Trimming shortened V by 4 bases and J by 5 bases, and 17 bases separated the two germline ends. CDR3 in amino acids: CSVGVRGSMETQYF. The DNA for the CDR3 is TGCAGCGTTGGGGTGAGGGGGAGCATGGAGACCCAGTACTTC.

V gene TRBV5-1 combines with J gene TRBJ1-5; perhaps TRBD1 as D (5 bases). This CDR3 is built from 14 residues. Germline assignment: CDR1 SGHRS and CDR2 YFSETQ. V was clipped by 0 bases and J by 6 bases, with 10 bases between them. The CDR3 is CASSLAGGAQPQHF. CDR3 sequence (DNA): TGCGCCAGCAGCTTGGCCGGGGGAGCTCAGCCCCAGCATTTT.

This clone was picked up one time. One junction end does not reproduce the germline sequence, and a read error may be involved. This chain uses TRBV29-1 with TRBJ2-3; D is perhaps TRBD1 (6 bases). The CDR3 totals 9 residues. Germline assignment: CDR1 SQVTM and CDR2 ANQGSEA. The CDR3 bases are TGCAGCGTAGACCCGGGACAAGCCTTT. Amino acid sequence: CSVDPGQAF.

V usage is TRBV7-3 and J usage is TRBJ2-7; 9 positions match TRBD1. Germline CDR1 is SGHTA and CDR2 is FQGTGA. The CDR3 spans 15 residues. The V gene end was trimmed by 5 bases and the J gene end by 5 bases; junction bases not matched to a gene: 10. CDR3 loop: CASSLGGQGFHEQYF. The CDR3 nucleotides are TGTGCCAGCAGCCTGGGGGGACAGGGCTTCCACGAGCAGTACTTC.

The J gene is TRBJ2-5, the V gene TRBV25-1, with D unresolved. The CDR3 is 14 residues long. Trimming took 3 bases from V and 1 from J, leaving 9 bases between them. Germline-derived CDR1 and CDR2 are MGHDK and SYGVNS. The CDR3 region is CASSDAKFQETQYF. The CDR3 region has the DNA TGTGCCAGCAGTGACGCGAAATTCCAAGAGACCCAGTACTTC.

V usage is TRBV11-1 and J usage is TRBJ2-3; D is uncertain. This CDR3 spans 11 amino acids. Germline loops: CDR1 SGHAT, CDR2 FQDESV (reference sequence). Trimming pared 3 bases from V and 7 bases from J, leaving 5 bases between. The CDR3 bases are TGTGCCAGCAGCTTGAAGAATACGCAGTATTTT. Its protein product is CASSLKNTQYF. Filled out from reference TRBV11-1 and TRBJ2-3, the complete variable domain reads EAEVAQSPRYKITEKSQAVAFWCDPISGHATLYWYRQILGQGPELLVQFQDESVVDDSQLPKDRFSAERLKGVDSTLKIQPAELGDSAMYLCASSLKNTQYFGPGTRLTVL.

This chain uses TRBV4-1 with TRBJ2-7, with TRBD2 matching 12 bases. The CDR3 runs 16 residues. With 3 bases clipped from V and 5 bases from J, the junction kept 8 bases outside the gene matches. CDR1 and CDR2 (germline): MGHRA, YSYEKL. The CDR3 bases are TGCGCCAGCAGCCAGTTCTTCGGACTAGCGGGACACGAGCAGTACTTC. Amino acid sequence: CASSQFFGLAGHEQYF.

This chain connects TRBV6-5 to TRBJ1-1; TRBD1 is a possible D gene (5 bases). Trimming cost V 0 bases and J 0 bases, with 8 bases left between them. This CDR3 contains 15 residues. Germline loops: CDR1 MNHEY, CDR2 SVGAGI. CDR3 sequence (DNA): TGTGCCAGCAGTTACTCATGGGGGGTGAACACTGAAGCTTTCTTT. It is translated as CASSYSWGVNTEAFF.

V is TRBV10-3 and J is TRBJ2-2; possible D gene TRBD2, 6 bases. With 8 bases removed from V and 3 bases from J, the gap between germline ends came to 10 bases. The CDR3 loop spans 13 amino acids. Germline CDR1 ENHRY, CDR2 SYGVKD. DNA of the CDR3: TGTGCCATCTCTTGGAGGGACACCGGGGAGCTGTTTTTT. It translates to CAISWRDTGELFF.

With respect to this clone: This CDR3 is also generated by other DNA sequences in the sample. V and J are TRBV20-1 and TRBJ2-1; D might be TRBD2 (5 bases). There are 11 residues in the CDR3. Trimming removed 3 bases at V and 5 bases at J, with 5 bases between. The germline V gene encodes CDR1 DFQATT and CDR2 SNEGSKA (reference sequence). The CDR3 nucleotides read TGCAGTGCTAGGGAGGACAATGAGCAGTTCTTC. Translation gives CSAREDNEQFF.

The rearrangement uses TRBV5-4 and TRBJ1-2; 7 bases are shared with TRBD1. This CDR3 comprises 14 residues. With 4 bases clipped from V and 2 bases from J, the junction kept 5 bases outside the gene matches. Germline V gene sequence: CDR1 SGHNT, CDR2 YYREEE (reference sequence). CDR3 DNA: TGTGCCAGCAGCGGACAACAGGGGAACTATGGCTACACCTTC. Translated, it gives CASSGQQGNYGYTF.

J is TRBJ1-6 and V is TRBV2; 11 positions agree with TRBD1. Per the germline V gene, CDR1 is SNHLY and CDR2 is FYNNEI. The CDR3 extends over 13 amino acids. The V gene end was trimmed by 3 bases and the J gene end by 14 bases; junction bases not matched to a gene: 3. DNA of the CDR3: TGTGCCAGCAGTGAGGAGGGACAGGGGGCCCTCCACTTT. Its protein is CASSEEGQGALHF.